This T cell receptor (beta chain) was profiled in a study of blood T cell repertoires in COVID-19. CDR1 is MNHNY, CDR2 SVGAGI, per germline (reference sequence). This CDR3 has 12 amino acids. Trimming left V 1 base short and J 7 bases short, with 7 bases between. Profiled with immunoSEQ multiplex PCR; TCRdb holds only in-frame clones, not every one. The data show about 190,000 clones, 80% seen once. The TCR comes from a man between 60 and 75 years old with acute or convalescent COVID-19. The rearrangement joins TRBV6-6 to TRBJ1-2, with D unclear. Sequencing was carried out using peripheral blood. The CDR3 here is CASSYLEGGYTF. The DNA of the CDR3 is TGTGCCAGCAGTTACTTGGAGGGTGGCTACACCTTC.